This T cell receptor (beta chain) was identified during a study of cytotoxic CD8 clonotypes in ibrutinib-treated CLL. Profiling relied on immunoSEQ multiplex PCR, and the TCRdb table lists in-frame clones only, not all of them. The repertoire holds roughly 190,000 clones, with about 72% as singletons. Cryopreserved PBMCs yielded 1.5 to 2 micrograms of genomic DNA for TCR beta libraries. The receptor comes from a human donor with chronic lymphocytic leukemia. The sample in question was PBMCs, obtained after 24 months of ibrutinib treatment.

The CDR3 coding sequence is TGTGCCAGCAGCCAAGATCTGGCAGAAGATTTAAATCAGCCCCAGCATTTT. Its protein product is CASSQDLAEDLNQPQHF. This chain joins TRBV4-2 and TRBJ1-5; D remains unclear. Germline-derived CDR1 and CDR2 are LGHNA and YNFKEQ. Deletions cut 0 bases from V and 4 bases from J, with 16 bases between. The CDR3 has 17 amino acids.